This T cell receptor (beta chain) stems from a study of CD8 T cells in ankylosing spondylitis. V gave up 5 bases and J gave up 0 bases; unmatched junction bases: 5. The CDR3 extends over 15 amino acids. CDR1 MNHEY and CDR2 SMNVEV come from the germline V gene (reference sequence). In TCRdb, the 5' RACE reads were re-called with MiXCR into one record per CDR3 protein. The sample contains 250,000 or so distinct CDR3 sequences, 18% of which appear only once. J is TRBJ1-1 and V is TRBV27; 8 bases fit TRBD1. The TCR originated in a male donor with ankylosing spondylitis or in good health (not recorded which). Sequenced material: blood, either unsorted or a sorted T cell fraction (not recorded which). In DNA, the CDR3 is TGTGCCAGCAGTCTGCCAGGGGGCGTGAACACTGAAGCTTTCTTT. This translates into CASSLPGGVNTEAFF.